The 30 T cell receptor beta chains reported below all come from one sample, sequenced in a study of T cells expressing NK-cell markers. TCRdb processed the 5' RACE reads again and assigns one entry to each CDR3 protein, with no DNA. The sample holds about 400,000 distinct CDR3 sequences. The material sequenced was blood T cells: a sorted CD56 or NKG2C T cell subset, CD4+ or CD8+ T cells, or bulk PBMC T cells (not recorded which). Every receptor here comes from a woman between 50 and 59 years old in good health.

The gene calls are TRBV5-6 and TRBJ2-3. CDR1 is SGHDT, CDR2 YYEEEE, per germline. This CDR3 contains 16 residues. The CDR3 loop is CASSFLDQVSTDTQYF. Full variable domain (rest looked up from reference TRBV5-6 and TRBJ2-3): DAGVTQSPTHLIKTRGQQVTLRCSPKSGHDTVSWYQQALGQGPQFIFQYYEEEERQRGNFPDRFSGHQFPNYSSELNVNALLLGDSALYLCASSFLDQVSTDTQYFGPGTRLTVL.

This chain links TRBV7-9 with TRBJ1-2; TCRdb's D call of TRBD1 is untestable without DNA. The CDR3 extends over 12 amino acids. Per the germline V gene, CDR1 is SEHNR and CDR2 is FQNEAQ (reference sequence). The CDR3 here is CASGSRGQGYTF.

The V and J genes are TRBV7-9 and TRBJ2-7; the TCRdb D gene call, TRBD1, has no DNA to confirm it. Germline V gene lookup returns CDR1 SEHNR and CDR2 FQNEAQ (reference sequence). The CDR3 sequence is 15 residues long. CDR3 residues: CASSLVTGGTYEQYF.

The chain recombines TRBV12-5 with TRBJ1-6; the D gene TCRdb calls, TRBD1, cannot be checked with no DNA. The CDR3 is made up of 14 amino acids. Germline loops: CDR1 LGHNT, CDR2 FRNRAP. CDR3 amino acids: CASGFRDRYSPLHF.

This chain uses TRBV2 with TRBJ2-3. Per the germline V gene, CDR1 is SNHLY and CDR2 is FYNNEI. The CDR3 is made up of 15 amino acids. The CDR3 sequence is CASSEALGGTDTQYF.

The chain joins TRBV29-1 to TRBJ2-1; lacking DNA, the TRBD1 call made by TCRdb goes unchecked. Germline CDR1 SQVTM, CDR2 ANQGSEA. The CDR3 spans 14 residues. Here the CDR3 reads CSAVTGTLRDEQFF.

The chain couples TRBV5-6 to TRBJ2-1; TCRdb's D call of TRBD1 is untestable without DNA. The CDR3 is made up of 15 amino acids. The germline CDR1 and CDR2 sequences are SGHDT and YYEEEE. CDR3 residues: CASSLIGRDYNEQFF. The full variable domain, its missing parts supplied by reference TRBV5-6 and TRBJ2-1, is DAGVTQSPTHLIKTRGQQVTLRCSPKSGHDTVSWYQQALGQGPQFIFQYYEEEERQRGNFPDRFSGHQFPNYSSELNVNALLLGDSALYLCASSLIGRDYNEQFFGPGTRLTVL.

The CDR3 loop reads CASSHSQRGFGQPQHF. The chain combines TRBV3-1 with TRBJ1-5; TCRdb names TRBD1, which stays unverified in the absence of DNA. In germline, CDR1 is LGHDT, CDR2 YNNKEL (reference sequence). This CDR3 contains 16 residues.

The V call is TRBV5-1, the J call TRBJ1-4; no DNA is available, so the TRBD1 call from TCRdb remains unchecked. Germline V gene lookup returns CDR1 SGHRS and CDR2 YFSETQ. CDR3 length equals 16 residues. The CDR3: CASSLAGTGAIEKLFF.

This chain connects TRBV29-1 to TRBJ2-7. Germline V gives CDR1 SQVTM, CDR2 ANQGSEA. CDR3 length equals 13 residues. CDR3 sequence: CSVRGVWSYEQYF.

CDR3 loop: CSARFPGQGGKTQYF. The chain is built from TRBV20-1 and TRBJ2-5; the TCRdb D gene call, TRBD1, has no DNA to confirm it. CDR1 is DFQATT and CDR2 is SNEGSKA in the germline V gene (reference sequence). CDR3 size: 15 residues.

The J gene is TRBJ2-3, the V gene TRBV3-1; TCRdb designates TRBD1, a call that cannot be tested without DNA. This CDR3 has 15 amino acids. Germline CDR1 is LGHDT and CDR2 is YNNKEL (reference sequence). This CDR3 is CASSGEREGTDTQYF.

CDR3 loop: CASSQAETQYF. The V call is TRBV14, the J call TRBJ2-5. The CDR3 loop spans 11 amino acids. Germline V lookup: CDR1 SGHDN, CDR2 FVKESK.

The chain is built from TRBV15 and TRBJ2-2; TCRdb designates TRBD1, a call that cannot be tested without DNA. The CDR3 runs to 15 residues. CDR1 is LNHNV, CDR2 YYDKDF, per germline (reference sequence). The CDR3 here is CATSRPDRVGGELFF. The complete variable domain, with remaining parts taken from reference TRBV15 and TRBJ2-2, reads DAMVIQNPRYQVTQFGKPVTLSCSQTLNHNVMYWYQQKSSQAPKLLFHYYDKDFNNEADTPDNFQSRRPNTSFCFLDIRSPGLGDTAMYLCATSRPDRVGGELFFGEGSRLTVL.

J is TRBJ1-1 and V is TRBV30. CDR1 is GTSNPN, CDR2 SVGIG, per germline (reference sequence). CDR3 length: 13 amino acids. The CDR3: CAWSISDTELDFF.

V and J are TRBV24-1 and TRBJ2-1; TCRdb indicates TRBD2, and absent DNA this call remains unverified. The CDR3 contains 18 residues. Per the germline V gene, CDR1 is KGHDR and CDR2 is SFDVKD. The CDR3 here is CATSDGTWRSSSYNEQFF.

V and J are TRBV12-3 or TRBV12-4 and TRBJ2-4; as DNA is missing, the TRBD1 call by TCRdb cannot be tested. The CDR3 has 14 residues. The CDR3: CASTGTGLKNIQYF.

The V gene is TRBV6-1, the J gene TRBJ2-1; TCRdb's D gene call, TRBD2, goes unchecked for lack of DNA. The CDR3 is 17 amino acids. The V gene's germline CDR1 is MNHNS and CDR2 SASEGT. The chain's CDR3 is CASSGPTGTSSYNEQFF.

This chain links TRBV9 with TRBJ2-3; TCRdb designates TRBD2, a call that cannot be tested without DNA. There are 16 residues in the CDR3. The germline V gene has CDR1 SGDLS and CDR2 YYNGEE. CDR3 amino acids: CASSVRLAGGLDTQYF.

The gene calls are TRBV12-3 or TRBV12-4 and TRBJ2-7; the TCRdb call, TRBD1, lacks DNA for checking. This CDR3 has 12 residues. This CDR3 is CASSFKGYEQYF.

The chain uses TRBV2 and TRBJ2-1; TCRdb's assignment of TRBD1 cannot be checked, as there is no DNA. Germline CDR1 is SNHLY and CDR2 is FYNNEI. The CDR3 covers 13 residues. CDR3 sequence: CASSQRTDNEQFF.

Here the CDR3 reads CASSLGGDGREQFF. The rearrangement joins TRBV5-5 to TRBJ2-1; TCRdb returns TRBD1, unconfirmable since there is no DNA. Germline V gene lookup returns CDR1 SGHKS and CDR2 YYEKEE (reference sequence). This CDR3 region has 14 residues.

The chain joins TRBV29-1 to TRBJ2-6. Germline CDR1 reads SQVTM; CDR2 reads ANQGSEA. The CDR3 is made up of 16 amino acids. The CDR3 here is CSVEDSARAGANVLTF. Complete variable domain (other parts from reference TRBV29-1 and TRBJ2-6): SAVISQKPSRDICQRGTSLTIQCQVDSQVTMMFWYRQQPGQSLTLIATANQGSEATYESGFVIDKFPISRPNLTFSTLTVSNMSPEDSSIYLCSVEDSARAGANVLTFGAGSRLTVL.

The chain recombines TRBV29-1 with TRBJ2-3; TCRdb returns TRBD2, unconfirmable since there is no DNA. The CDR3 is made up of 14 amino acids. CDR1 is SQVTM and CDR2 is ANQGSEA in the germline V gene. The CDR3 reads CSVEEGRRTDTQYF.

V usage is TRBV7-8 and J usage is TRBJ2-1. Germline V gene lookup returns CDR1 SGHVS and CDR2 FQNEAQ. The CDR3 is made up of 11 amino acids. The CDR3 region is CASSLDARQFF.

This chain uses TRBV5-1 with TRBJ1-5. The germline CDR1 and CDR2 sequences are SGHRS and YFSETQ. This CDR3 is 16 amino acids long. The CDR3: CASSEGSENSNQPQHF.

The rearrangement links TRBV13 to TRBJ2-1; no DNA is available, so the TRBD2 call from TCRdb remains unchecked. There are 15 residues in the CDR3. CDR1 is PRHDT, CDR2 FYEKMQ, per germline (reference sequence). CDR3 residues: CASRLAGLNYNEQFF.

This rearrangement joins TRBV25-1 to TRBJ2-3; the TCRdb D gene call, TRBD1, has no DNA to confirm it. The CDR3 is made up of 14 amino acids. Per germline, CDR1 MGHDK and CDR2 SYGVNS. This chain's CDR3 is CASTTGGGTDTQYF.

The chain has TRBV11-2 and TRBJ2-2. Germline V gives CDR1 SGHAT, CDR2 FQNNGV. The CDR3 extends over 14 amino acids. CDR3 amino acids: CASSLEVQAGELFF.

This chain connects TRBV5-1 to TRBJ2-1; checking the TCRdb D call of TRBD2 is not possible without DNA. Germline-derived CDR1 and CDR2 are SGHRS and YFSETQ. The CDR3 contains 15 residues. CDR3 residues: CASSLVAGANNEQFF. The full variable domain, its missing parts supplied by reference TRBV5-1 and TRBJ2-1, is KAGVTQTPRYLIKTRGQQVTLSCSPISGHRSVSWYQQTPGQGLQFLFEYFSETQRNKGNFPGRFSGRQFSNSRSEMNVSTLELGDSALYLCASSLVAGANNEQFFGPGTRLTVL.